A selection of T cell receptor beta chains follows, all from one sample in a study of patients and donors after allogeneic stem cell transplantation. TCRdb reprocessed the RT-PCR reads via MiXCR and lists one record per CDR3 protein. The repertoire consists of tens of thousands of distinct CDR3 sequences, with around a quarter occurring once and the leading ten covering around 27%. The sequencing input was blood, either unsorted or a sorted T cell fraction (not recorded which). All receptors derive from a human donor who was either an allogeneic HSCT recipient or a stem cell or donor lymphocyte infusion donor (not recorded which). It is not recorded whose cells these are; they may come from a transplant donor. Each CDR3 is given with its conserved first and last residue. The D gene is left open where the match is weak. Where a row states a size, it is once, few, many or the class of an expanded clone; other rows omit it.

clone_size: -; d_call: -; v_call: TRBV12-3/TRBV12-4; j_call: TRBJ2-3; cdr3_nt: TGTGCCAGCAGTTTAGACAGGACGCTTCCTACAGATACGCAGTATTTT; cdr3_aa: CASSLDRTLPTDTQYF
clone_size: few; d_call: -; v_call: TRBV6-5; j_call: TRBJ1-2; cdr3_nt: TGTGCCAGCAGAACCGATGGGAATGGCTACACCTTC; cdr3_aa: CASRTDGNGYTF
clone_size: -; d_call: -; v_call: TRBV3-1; j_call: TRBJ2-5; cdr3_nt: TGTGCCAGCAGCCAAGCTGGAGGCCACGAGACCCAGTACTTC; cdr3_aa: CASSQAGGHETQYF
clone_size: -; d_call: -; v_call: TRBV5-1; j_call: TRBJ1-2; cdr3_nt: TGCGCCAGCAGTCAACAAACCTCTCCTTTCTATTTCGGCTACACCTTC; cdr3_aa: CASSQQTSPFYFGYTF
clone_size: -; d_call: TRBD1; v_call: TRBV12-3/TRBV12-4; j_call: TRBJ2-5; cdr3_nt: TGTGCCAGCAGTTTAGACGCAGGGGGAGCCCAAGAGACCCAGTACTTC; cdr3_aa: CASSLDAGGAQETQYF
clone_size: many; d_call: TRBD1; v_call: TRBV5-6; j_call: TRBJ1-2; cdr3_nt: TGTGCCAGCAGCCCTGACAGGGGGCGCAGCTATGGCTACACCTTC; cdr3_aa: CASSPDRGRSYGYTF
clone_size: -; d_call: TRBD2; v_call: TRBV15; j_call: TRBJ2-1; cdr3_nt: TGTGCCACCAGACCCGCTAGCGGGAGAGTCTATGAGCAGTTCTTC; cdr3_aa: CATRPASGRVYEQFF
clone_size: -; d_call: -; v_call: TRBV18; j_call: TRBJ2-1; cdr3_nt: TGTGCCAGCTCCCATCCGGGGAGTGAGCAGTTCTTC; cdr3_aa: CASSHPGSEQFF
clone_size: few; d_call: -; v_call: TRBV5-1; j_call: TRBJ2-1; cdr3_nt: TGCGCCAGCAGCTTGCCGGGAAGCAATGAGCAGTTCTTC; cdr3_aa: CASSLPGSNEQFF
clone_size: -; d_call: -; v_call: TRBV5-1; j_call: TRBJ1-2; cdr3_nt: TGCGCCAGCAGCTTGGCGTCCCCGGGGAATGGCTACACCTTC; cdr3_aa: CASSLASPGNGYTF
clone_size: few; d_call: -; v_call: TRBV4-1; j_call: TRBJ2-7; cdr3_nt: TGCGCCAGCAGCCAAGTTGGGCCCTACGAGCAGTACTTC; cdr3_aa: CASSQVGPYEQYF
clone_size: few; d_call: -; v_call: TRBV13; j_call: TRBJ2-5; cdr3_nt: TGTGCCAGCAGCCCGACTTTGTGGAAGGAGACCCAGTACTTC; cdr3_aa: CASSPTLWKETQYF
clone_size: -; d_call: -; v_call: TRBV5-1; j_call: TRBJ1-4; cdr3_nt: TGCGCCAGCAGCTTGGCTACCGCCACCAATGAAAAACTGTTTTTT; cdr3_aa: CASSLATATNEKLFF
clone_size: -; d_call: -; v_call: TRBV20-1; j_call: TRBJ2-4; cdr3_nt: TGCAGTGCTAGAGAAGGACAGCTTAAAAACATTCAGTACTTC; cdr3_aa: CSAREGQLKNIQYF
clone_size: -; d_call: TRBD2; v_call: TRBV9; j_call: TRBJ2-2; cdr3_nt: TGTGCCAGCAGCGCGGGACTAGCGGGGGGAATCACCGGGGAGCTGTTTTTT; cdr3_aa: CASSAGLAGGITGELFF
clone_size: -; d_call: -; v_call: TRBV5-1; j_call: TRBJ2-3; cdr3_nt: TGCGCCAGCAGCTTGGGGAGGCCCCCAGATACGCAGTATTTT; cdr3_aa: CASSLGRPPDTQYF
clone_size: few; d_call: -; v_call: TRBV3-1; j_call: TRBJ1-6; cdr3_nt: TGTGCCAGCAGCCACTTCACCGGTAATTCACCCCTCCACTTT; cdr3_aa: CASSHFTGNSPLHF
clone_size: many; d_call: -; v_call: TRBV5-6; j_call: TRBJ1-1; cdr3_nt: TGTGCCAGCAGCTTGGTTTCGGCAGTTGAAGCTTTCTTT; cdr3_aa: CASSLVSAVEAFF
clone_size: -; d_call: -; v_call: TRBV5-1; j_call: TRBJ1-1; cdr3_nt: TGCGCCAGCAGCTCAGCCGTGACAGGCCTCAACACTGAAGCTTTCTTT; cdr3_aa: CASSSAVTGLNTEAFF
clone_size: few; d_call: -; v_call: TRBV29-1; j_call: TRBJ2-3; cdr3_nt: TGCAGCGTTGGCGGTGGGGATACGCAGTATTTT; cdr3_aa: CSVGGGDTQYF
clone_size: many; d_call: -; v_call: TRBV15; j_call: TRBJ1-2; cdr3_nt: TGTGCCACCAGCACAGGGCTCGACAGTGGTAACTATGGCTACACCTTC; cdr3_aa: CATSTGLDSGNYGYTF